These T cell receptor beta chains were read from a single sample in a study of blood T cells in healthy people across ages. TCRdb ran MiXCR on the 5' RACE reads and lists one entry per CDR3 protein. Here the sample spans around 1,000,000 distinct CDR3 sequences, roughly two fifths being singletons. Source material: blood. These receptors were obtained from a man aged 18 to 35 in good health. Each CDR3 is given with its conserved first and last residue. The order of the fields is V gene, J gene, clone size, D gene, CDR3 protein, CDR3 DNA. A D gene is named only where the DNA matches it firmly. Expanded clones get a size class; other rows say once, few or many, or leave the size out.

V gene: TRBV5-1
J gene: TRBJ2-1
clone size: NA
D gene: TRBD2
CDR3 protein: CASSYSGTSGGRNNEQFF
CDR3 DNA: TGCGCCAGCAGCTATTCCGGGACTAGCGGGGGCCGGAACAATGAGCAGTTCTTC

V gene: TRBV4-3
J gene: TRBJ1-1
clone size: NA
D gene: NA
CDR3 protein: CASSQVGVRGGTEAFF
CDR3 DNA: TGCGCCAGCAGCCAAGTGGGGGTTAGGGGCGGCACTGAAGCTTTCTTT

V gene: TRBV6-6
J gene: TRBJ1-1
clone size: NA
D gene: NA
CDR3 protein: CASSPRGERNTEAFF
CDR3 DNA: TGTGCCAGCAGTCCTCGGGGGGAACGGAACACTGAAGCTTTCTTT

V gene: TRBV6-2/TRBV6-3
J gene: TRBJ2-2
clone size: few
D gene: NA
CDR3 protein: CASRIQLNTGELFF
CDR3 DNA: TGTGCCAGCAGAATTCAGCTGAACACCGGGGAGCTGTTTTTT

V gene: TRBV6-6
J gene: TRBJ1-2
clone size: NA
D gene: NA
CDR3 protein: CASTPGWGYTF
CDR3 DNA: TGTGCCAGCACCCCCGGATGGGGCTACACCTTC

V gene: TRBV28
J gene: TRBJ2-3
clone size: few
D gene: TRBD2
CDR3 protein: CASVRGGIGDTQYF
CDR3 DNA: TGTGCCAGCGTTCGGGGGGGAATAGGAGATACGCAGTATTTT

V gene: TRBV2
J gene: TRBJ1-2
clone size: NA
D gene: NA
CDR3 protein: CVRNPRGNYGYTF
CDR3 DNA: TGTGTCAGAAACCCCAGGGGAAACTATGGCTACACCTTC

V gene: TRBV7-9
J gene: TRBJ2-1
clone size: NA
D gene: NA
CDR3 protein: CASSPRSPGKNEQFF
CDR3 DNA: TGTGCCAGCAGCCCACGATCCCCTGGAAAAAATGAGCAGTTCTTC

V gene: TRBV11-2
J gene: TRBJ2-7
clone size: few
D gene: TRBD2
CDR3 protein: CASSFQRGSSYNEQYF
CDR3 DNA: TGTGCCAGCAGCTTCCAGCGGGGGAGCTCCTACAATGAGCAGTACTTC

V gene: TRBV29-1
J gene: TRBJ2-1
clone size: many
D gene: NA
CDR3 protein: CSVQGVLVNEQFF
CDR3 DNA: TGCAGCGTGCAGGGAGTTTTGGTCAATGAGCAGTTCTTC

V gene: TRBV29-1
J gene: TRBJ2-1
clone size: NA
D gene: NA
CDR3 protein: CSTGSNRVEQFF
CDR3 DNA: TGCAGCACTGGCTCAAATCGGGTTGAGCAGTTCTTC

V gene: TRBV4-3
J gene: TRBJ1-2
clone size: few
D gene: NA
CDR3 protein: CASSQESLTGTGYTF
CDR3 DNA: TGCGCCAGCAGCCAAGAAAGTTTAACAGGGACTGGCTACACCTTC

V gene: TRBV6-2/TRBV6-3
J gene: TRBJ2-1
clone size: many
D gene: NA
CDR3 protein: CASSPGGPEQFF
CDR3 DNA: TGTGCCAGCAGTCCAGGGGGGCCTGAGCAGTTCTTC

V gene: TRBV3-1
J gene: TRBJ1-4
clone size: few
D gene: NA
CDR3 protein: CASSGGIYNEKLFF
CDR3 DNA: TGTGCCAGCAGCGGGGGAATTTACAATGAAAAACTGTTTTTT

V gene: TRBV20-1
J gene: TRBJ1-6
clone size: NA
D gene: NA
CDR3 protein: CSARGAYQDNSPLHF
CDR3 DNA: TGCAGTGCTAGAGGGGCGTATCAGGATAATTCACCCCTCCACTTT

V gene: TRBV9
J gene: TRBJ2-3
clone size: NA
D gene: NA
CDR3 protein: CASGGRVGQYF
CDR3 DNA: TGTGCCAGCGGGGGTCGGGTTGGGCAGTATTTT

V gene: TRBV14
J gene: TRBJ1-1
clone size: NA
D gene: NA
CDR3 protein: CASSQDLGAQLNTEAFF
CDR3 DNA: TGTGCCAGCAGCCAAGACCTAGGCGCTCAGCTGAACACTGAAGCTTTCTTT

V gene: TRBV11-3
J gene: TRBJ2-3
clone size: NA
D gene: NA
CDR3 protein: CASSLALSRDADTQYF
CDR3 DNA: TGTGCCAGCAGCTTGGCCCTCTCGAGGGACGCAGATACGCAGTATTTT

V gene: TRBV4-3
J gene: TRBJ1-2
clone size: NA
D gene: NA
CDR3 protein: CASSQTRNRADGYGYTF
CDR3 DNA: TGCGCCAGCAGCCAAACCCGAAACCGGGCGGATGGCTATGGCTACACCTTC

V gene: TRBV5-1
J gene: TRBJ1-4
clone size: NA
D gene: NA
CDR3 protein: CASSLGQGQLFF
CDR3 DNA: TGCGCCAGCAGCTTGGGGCAGGGCCAACTGTTTTTT

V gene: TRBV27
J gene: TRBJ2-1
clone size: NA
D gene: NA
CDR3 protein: CASRSGRAEFNEQFF
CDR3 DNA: TGTGCCAGCAGAAGCGGACGAGCGGAGTTCAATGAGCAGTTCTTC

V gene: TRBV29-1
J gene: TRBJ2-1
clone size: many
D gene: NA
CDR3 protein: CSVVGGGEQFF
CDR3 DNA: TGCAGCGTTGTAGGAGGTGGTGAGCAGTTCTTC

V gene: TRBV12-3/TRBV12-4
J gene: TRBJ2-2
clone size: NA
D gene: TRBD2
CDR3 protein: CASSSNRLAVAGELFF
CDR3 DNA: TGTGCCAGCAGTTCTAACAGACTAGCAGTAGCCGGGGAGCTGTTTTTT

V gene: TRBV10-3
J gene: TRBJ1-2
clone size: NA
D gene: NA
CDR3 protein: CAISETLQGQINYGYTF
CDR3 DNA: TGTGCCATCAGTGAAACATTACAGGGCCAGATTAACTATGGCTACACCTTC

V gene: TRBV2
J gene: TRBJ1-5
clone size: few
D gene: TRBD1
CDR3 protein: CASSEEGTAYSNQPQHF
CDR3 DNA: TGTGCCAGCAGTGAGGAGGGGACAGCCTATAGCAATCAGCCCCAGCATTTT

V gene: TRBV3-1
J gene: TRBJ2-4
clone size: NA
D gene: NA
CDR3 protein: CASSPGSTPNIQYF
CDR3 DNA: TGTGCCAGCAGCCCCGGGTCCACACCAAACATTCAGTACTTC

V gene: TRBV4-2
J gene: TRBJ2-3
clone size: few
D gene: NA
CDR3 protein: CASSQGLIGHSLRLSGLDTQYF
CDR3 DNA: TGTGCCAGCAGCCAAGGTTTAATAGGACACTCTCTTCGACTGTCTGGGTTGGATACGCAGTATTTT

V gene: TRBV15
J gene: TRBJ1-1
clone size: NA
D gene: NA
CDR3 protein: CATSRGLERTEAFF
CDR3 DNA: TGTGCCACCAGCAGAGGACTCGAGCGAACTGAGGCTTTCTTT

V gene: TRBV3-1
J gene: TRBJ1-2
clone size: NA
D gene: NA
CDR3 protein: CASRYSGTPGYGYTF
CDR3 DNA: TGTGCCAGCAGGTACTCCGGGACGCCGGGCTATGGCTACACCTTC

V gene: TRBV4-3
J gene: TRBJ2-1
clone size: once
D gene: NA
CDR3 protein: CSSSQAPPSYNEQLF
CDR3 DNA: TGCTCCAGCAGCCAAGCTCCTCCGTCTTACAATGAGCAGTTATTC

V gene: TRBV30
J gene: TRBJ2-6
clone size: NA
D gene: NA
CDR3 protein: CAWSVGASGANVLTF
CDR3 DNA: TGTGCCTGGAGTGTCGGAGCCTCTGGGGCCAACGTCCTGACTTTC

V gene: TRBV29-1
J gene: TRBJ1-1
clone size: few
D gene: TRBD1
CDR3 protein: CSVRRQGNTEAFF
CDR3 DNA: TGCAGCGTCCGCAGACAGGGGAACACTGAAGCTTTCTTT

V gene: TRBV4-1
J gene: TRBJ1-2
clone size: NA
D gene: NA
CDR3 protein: CASSQGAVYGYTF
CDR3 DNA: TGCGCCAGCAGCCAAGGAGCCGTCTATGGCTACACCTTC

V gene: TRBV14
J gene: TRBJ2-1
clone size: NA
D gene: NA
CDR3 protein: CASSQGPPVRLSSYNEQFF
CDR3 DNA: TGTGCCAGCAGCCAAGGCCCTCCGGTTCGGTTAAGCTCCTACAATGAGCAGTTCTTC

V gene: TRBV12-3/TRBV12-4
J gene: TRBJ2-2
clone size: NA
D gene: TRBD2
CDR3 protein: CASSKAGGTGELFF
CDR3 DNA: TGTGCCAGCAGTAAGGCGGGGGGGACCGGGGAGCTGTTTTTT

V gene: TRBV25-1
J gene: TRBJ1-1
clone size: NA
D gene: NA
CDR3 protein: CASTRGAGSEAFF
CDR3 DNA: TGTGCCAGCACCCGGGGCGCCGGGTCTGAAGCTTTCTTT

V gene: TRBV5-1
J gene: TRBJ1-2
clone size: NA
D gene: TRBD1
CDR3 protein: CASSLSRGTSYGYTF
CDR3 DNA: TGCGCCAGCAGCTTATCCAGGGGGACTTCCTATGGCTACACCTTC

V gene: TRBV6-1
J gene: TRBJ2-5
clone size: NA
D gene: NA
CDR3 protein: CASNKETQYF
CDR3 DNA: TGTGCCAGCAACAAAGAGACCCAGTACTTC

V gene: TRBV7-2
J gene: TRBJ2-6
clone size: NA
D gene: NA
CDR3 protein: CASSLGVSGASVLTF
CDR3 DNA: TGTGCCAGCAGCTTAGGGGTCTCTGGGGCCAGCGTCCTGACTTTC

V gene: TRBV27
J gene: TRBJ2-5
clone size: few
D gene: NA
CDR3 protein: CASSPLAIETQYF
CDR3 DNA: TGTGCCAGCAGTCCCCTAGCGATCGAGACCCAGTACTTC

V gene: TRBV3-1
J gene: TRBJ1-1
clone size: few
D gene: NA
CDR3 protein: CASSPLQGKDTEAFF
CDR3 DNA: TGTGCCAGCAGCCCCCTTCAGGGAAAGGACACTGAAGCTTTCTTT

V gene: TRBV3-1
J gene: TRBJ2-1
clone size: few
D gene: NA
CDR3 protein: CASSLRTVNNEQFF
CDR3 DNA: TGTGCCAGCAGCCTGCGGACAGTCAACAATGAGCAGTTCTTC

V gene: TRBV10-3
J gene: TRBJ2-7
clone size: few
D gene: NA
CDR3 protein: CAIAGTTTFVYEQYF
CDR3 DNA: TGTGCCATCGCCGGGACAACGACGTTTGTCTACGAGCAGTACTTC

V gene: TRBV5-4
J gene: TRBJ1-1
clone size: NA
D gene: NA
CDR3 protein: CASSLGAASEAFF
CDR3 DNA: TGTGCCAGCAGCTTGGGTGCGGCCTCTGAAGCTTTCTTT

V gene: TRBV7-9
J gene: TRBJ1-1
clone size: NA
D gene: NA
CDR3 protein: CASSAPGRMSTEAFF
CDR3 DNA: TGTGCCAGCAGCGCCCCTGGACGGATGAGCACTGAAGCTTTCTTT

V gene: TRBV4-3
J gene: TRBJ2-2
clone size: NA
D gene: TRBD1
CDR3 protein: CASSQDVGQGSTGELFF
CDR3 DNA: TGCGCCAGCAGCCAAGACGTGGGACAGGGTAGTACCGGGGAGCTGTTTTTT

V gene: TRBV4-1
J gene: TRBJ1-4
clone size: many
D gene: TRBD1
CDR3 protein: CASSQRTGGALLYEKLFF
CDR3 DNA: TGCGCCAGCAGCCAACGGACAGGGGGCGCTTTGTTGTATGAAAAACTGTTTTTT

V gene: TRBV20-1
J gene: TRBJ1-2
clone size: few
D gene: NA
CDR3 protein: CSARDTANYGYTF
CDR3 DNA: TGCAGTGCTAGAGACACAGCTAACTATGGCTACACCTTC

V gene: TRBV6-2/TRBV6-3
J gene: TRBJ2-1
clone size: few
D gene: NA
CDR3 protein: CASSYRGFNEQFF
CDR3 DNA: TGTGCCAGCAGTTACAGAGGGTTCAATGAGCAGTTCTTC

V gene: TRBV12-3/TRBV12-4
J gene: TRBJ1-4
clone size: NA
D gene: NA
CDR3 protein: CASSLIPSNEKLFF
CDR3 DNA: TGTGCCAGCAGTTTAATTCCGTCTAATGAAAAACTGTTTTTT

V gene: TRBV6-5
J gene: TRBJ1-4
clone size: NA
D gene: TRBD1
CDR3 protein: CASSQTGRGKLFF
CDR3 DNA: TGTGCCAGCAGTCAGACAGGGCGAGGAAAACTGTTTTTT

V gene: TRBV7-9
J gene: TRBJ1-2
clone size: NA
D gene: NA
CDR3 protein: CASSLYDGRQDGYTF
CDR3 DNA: TGTGCCAGCAGCTTATATGACGGTCGACAAGATGGCTACACCTTC

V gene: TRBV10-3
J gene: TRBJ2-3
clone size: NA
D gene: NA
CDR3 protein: CAISDRGPDTQYF
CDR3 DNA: TGTGCCATCAGTGACAGGGGCCCAGATACGCAGTATTTT

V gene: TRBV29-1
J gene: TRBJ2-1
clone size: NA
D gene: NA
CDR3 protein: CSVQGQTSSYNEQFF
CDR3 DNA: TGCAGCGTTCAAGGACAAACAAGCTCCTACAATGAGCAGTTCTTC